Reported below is one T cell receptor beta chain. This clonotype appeared a few times. Its antigen is currently not known. The record has no base qualities; no much larger clone is one base away. The sample belongs to a study of early T cells in non-severe SARS-CoV-2 infection (dated by TCRdb to about 2021). About the study as a whole: TCR sequencing used bulk RNA from unsorted whole blood, so alpha and beta chains could not be paired.

Study-wide findings and limitations: Matching against VDJdb was skewed toward anti-spike CD8 responses, likely underestimated virus-specific expansions, and missed private and CD4 specificities.

A case-control design nested within a healthcare worker cohort in London, UK, was used, with weekly nasopharyngeal swab PCR tests and blood sampling performed. Healthcare workers were recruited between 23 and 31 March 2020, during the week of the UK lockdown, and were followed weekly for up to about 15 weeks. From its cysteine to its phenylalanine, the CDR3 spans 15 amino acids. Only the CDR3 DNA stays, 45 bases, in frame from base 1. Cut back by 0 bases and 0 bases, the V and J ends lie 10 bases apart. Based on the germline V gene, the CDR1 and CDR2 sequences are SGDLS and YYNGEE. Libraries came from 5' RACE. The reads were generated on a NextSeq 500. In the TCR library protocol, unique molecular identifiers were attached to individual cDNA molecules to correct for PCR bias and sequencing error. Both TCR alpha and beta chains were sequenced, and tight co-correlation was observed between alpha and beta sequence abundances in each sample. The published analysis was carried out like this. Decombinator V4 was used to perform V gene, J gene and CDR3 annotation of TCR sequences. TCRs were defined as expanded if a significant change between any two time points was detected under a Poisson model with p below 0.0001. Abundances of TCRs were expressed as counts per million after normalisation to the total number of TCRs sequenced in each sample. MAIT TCRs were defined by TRAV1-2 paired with TRAJ12, TRAJ20 or TRAJ33, and iNKT TCRs by TRAV10 paired with TRAJ18. VDJdb, accessed on 1 November 2021, was searched for TCRs annotated for CMV, EBV and SARS-CoV-2, and TCRs annotated for more than one antigen were excluded. TCRdb took the public reads, trimmed them with fastp at Q25, ran MiXCR for clone calling and kept in-frame beta chains. Merged by CDR3 protein, the rows form single entries marked with the most common genes and DNA. The V and J calls were not made by the authors but by TCRdb's processing. Present in this sample are tens of thousands of distinct CDR3 sequences, around 12% of which were seen just once. Under 4% of the sample is held by the ten biggest clonotypes.

This receptor chain uses TRBV9 and TRBJ2-7; the D region possibly corresponds to TRBD2 (6 bases align). The sequence came from an adult who was a healthcare worker with PCR-confirmed SARS-CoV-2 infection or an uninfected control (not recorded which). Material for sequencing was whole blood. The CDR3 region: CASSVGGTVSYEQYF. The nucleotides read TGTGCCAGCAGCGTAGGCGGGACGGTCTCCTACGAGCAGTACTTC.